The 29 T cell receptor beta chains presented below share a single source sample, sequenced in a study of blood T cell repertoires in COVID-19. Generated by immunoSEQ multiplex PCR, the TCRdb table keeps only in-frame clones and is missing some. This table holds approximately 88,000 clones, 80% found once. The sample taken for sequencing was peripheral blood. The receptors here all came from a woman aged 80 or older with acute or convalescent COVID-19.

The rearrangement uses TRBV7-2 and TRBJ2-1, with TRBD2 matching over 9 bases. Trimming cost V 2 bases and J 4 bases; bases outside gene matches: 0. Looked up from germline, CDR1 is SGHTA and CDR2 is FQGNSA. This CDR3 is 14 amino acids long. In nucleotides, the CDR3 is TGTGCCAGCAGCTTAACTAGCGGGTACAATGAGCAGTTCTTC. It encodes CASSLTSGYNEQFF.

This clone was detected a few times. The chain employs TRBV7-6 and TRBJ1-5; 11 bases agree with TRBD1. Germline trimming cut 3 bases from V and 4 bases from J; bases unmatched to any gene: 2. There are 15 residues in the CDR3. Germline CDR1 SGHVS, CDR2 FNYEAQ. The CDR3 spells CASSLDRGPNQPQHF. The CDR3 bases are TGTGCCAGCAGCTTGGACAGGGGGCCAAATCAGCCCCAGCATTTT.

This clone was detected once. The chain recombines TRBV28 with TRBJ1-2, with D hard to call. V dropped 2 bases and J dropped 4 bases, with 14 bases sitting between them. CDR1 is MDHEN, CDR2 SYDVKM, per germline. The CDR3 is 15 amino acids. CDR3: CASSLLVARAYGYTF. The CDR3 DNA reads as TGTGCCAGCAGTTTACTGGTTGCGCGGGCCTATGGCTACACCTTC.

The CDR3 reads CASGSLGEINQPQHF. The CDR3 bases are TGTGCCAGTGGGTCATTAGGGGAAATCAATCAGCCCCAGCATTTT. The V and J genes are TRBV19 and TRBJ1-5; D is perhaps TRBD1 (5 bases). The CDR3 contains 15 residues. Germline loops: CDR1 LNHDA, CDR2 SQIVND (reference sequence). Trimming pared 8 bases from V and 3 bases from J, leaving 17 bases between.

The chain carries TRBV25-1 and TRBJ2-5; TRBD2 might be the D (6 bases). This CDR3 is built from 14 residues. CDR1 and CDR2 (germline): MGHDK, SYGVNS. The V and J ends lost 4 bases and 4 bases respectively, with 13 bases between them. In nucleotides, the CDR3 is TGTGCCAGCAGTGGGGCGGGGAAATCAGAGACCCAGTACTTC. Protein product: CASSGAGKSETQYF.

The chain recombines TRBV30 with TRBJ2-1; D might be TRBD2 (5 bases). CDR3 size: 14 residues. Per the germline V gene, CDR1 is GTSNPN and CDR2 is SVGIG (reference sequence). The V end lost 3 bases, the J end lost 0 bases, and 9 bases lay between the germline ends. Here the CDR3 reads CAWSGDSSYNEQFF. In nucleotides, the CDR3 is TGTGCCTGGAGCGGGGATAGCTCCTACAATGAGCAGTTCTTC.

This clone was recorded once. The J gene is TRBJ2-1, the V gene TRBV18; 7 positions agree with TRBD2. Germline V gene data show CDR1 as KGHSH and CDR2 as LQKENI. Trimming cost V 3 bases and J 7 bases; bases outside gene matches: 6. The CDR3 has 14 residues. CDR3 sequence reads: CASSPGSGENEQFF. The CDR3 bases are TGTGCCAGCTCACCCGGGAGCGGGGAGAATGAGCAGTTCTTC. Filled out from reference TRBV18 and TRBJ2-1, the complete variable domain reads NAGVMQNPRHLVRRRGQEARLRCSPMKGHSHVYWYRQLPEEGLKFMVYLQKENIIDESGMPKERFSAEFPKEGPSILRIQQVVRGDSAAYFCASSPGSGENEQFFGPGTRLTVL.

CDR3 loop: CASSLMETSSGANVLTF. The CDR3 coding sequence is TGTGCCAGCAGCTTAATGGAGACCAGCTCTGGGGCCAACGTCCTGACTTTC. J is TRBJ2-6 and V is TRBV7-2; no definite D call. V was shortened by 2 bases and J by 0 bases, with 11 bases between the two germline ends. The CDR3 spans 17 residues. Germline-derived CDR1 and CDR2 are SGHTA and FQGNSA.

The rearrangement links TRBV18 to TRBJ2-7, with 7 bases matching TRBD2. Germline V gives CDR1 KGHSH, CDR2 LQKENI. The CDR3 extends over 14 amino acids. Trimming removed 1 base from V and 7 bases from J; junction bases left unmatched: 7. CDR3 in amino acids: CASSPRAGPGEQYF. The CDR3 nucleotides are TGTGCCAGCTCACCACGAGCGGGGCCGGGAGAGCAGTACTTC.

The chain has TRBV3-1 (or the pseudogene TRBV3-2) and TRBJ1-2; perhaps TRBD1 as D (5 bases). The CDR3 length is 15 residues. V lost 3 bases and J lost 3, with 14 bases in between. Per the germline V gene, CDR1 is LGHDT and CDR2 is YNNKEL (reference sequence). As DNA, the CDR3 is TGTGCCAGCAGCCAGACTCCCCAGGGCTACTATGGCTACACCTTC. Encoded protein: CASSQTPQGYYGYTF.

The chain combines TRBV5-1 with TRBJ2-2; a weak D match, TRBD2 (5 bases). Germline V CDR1 and CDR2: SGHRS, YFSETQ. Trimming removed 1 base from V and 4 bases from J, with 14 bases in between. This CDR3 contains 16 residues. CDR3 protein: CASSLIPRGSTGELFF. The CDR3 DNA follows: TGCGCCAGCAGCTTGATACCGCGAGGGAGCACCGGGGAGCTGTTTTTT.

The chain recombines TRBV7-9 with TRBJ2-2; TRBD2 is a possible D gene (5 bases). Germline V gene sequence: CDR1 SEHNR, CDR2 FQNEAQ (reference sequence). V lost 5 bases, J lost 5 bases, and 9 bases lay in between. The CDR3 runs 13 residues. CDR3 region: CASSLQRTGELFF. The CDR3 nucleotides are TGTGCCAGCAGCCTTCAGCGGACCGGGGAGCTGTTTTTT.

The V gene is TRBV7-7, the J gene TRBJ2-3, with D tentatively TRBD2 (6 bases). Trimming left V 0 bases short and J 4 bases short, with 11 bases between. Germline V gene sequence: CDR1 SSHAT, CDR2 FNYEAQ (reference sequence). This CDR3 is built from 15 residues. The CDR3 DNA follows: TGTGCCAGCAGCTTAGCCGGGGGAGAGGCAGATACGCAGTATTTT. Translation: CASSLAGGEADTQYF.

The chain couples TRBV28 to TRBJ1-6; a weak D match, TRBD1 (5 bases). Per the germline V gene, CDR1 is MDHEN and CDR2 is SYDVKM. The V and J ends lost 3 bases and 3 bases respectively, with 15 bases between them. The CDR3 spans 17 residues. The CDR3, as DNA: TGTGCCAGCAGTTTCATACGCCAGGGTTACTATAATTCACCCCTCCACTTT. Translation gives CASSFIRQGYYNSPLHF.

The chain employs TRBV7-9 and TRBJ2-1; D unresolved. V lost 4 bases, J lost 10 bases, and 11 bases lay in between. This CDR3 contains 12 residues. CDR1 is SEHNR and CDR2 is FQNEAQ in the germline V gene (reference sequence). The CDR3 loop is CASSSQALEQFF. The CDR3 coding sequence is TGTGCCAGCAGCTCGCAAGCATTGGAGCAGTTCTTC.

The chain is built from TRBV5-8 and TRBJ1-1; 7 positions match TRBD1. Germline CDR1 is SGHTS and CDR2 is YDEGEE. CDR3 size: 16 residues. V was clipped by 3 bases and J by 2 bases; unmatched bases: 10. DNA for the CDR3: TGTGCCAGCAGCTATGGACAGGTGGTTCATAACACTGAAGCTTTCTTT. Protein sequence: CASSYGQVVHNTEAFF.

V gene TRBV4-1 combines with J gene TRBJ1-4; 8 bases are shared with TRBD1. J was trimmed by 5 bases and V by 3 bases; bases with no gene match: 5. The CDR3 covers 15 residues. Per the germline V gene, CDR1 is MGHRA and CDR2 is YSYEKL. The CDR3 DNA follows: TGCGCCAGCAGCCACCCACAGGGGGGGAATGAAAAACTGTTTTTT. Its protein product is CASSHPQGGNEKLFF.

The chain has TRBV5-1 and TRBJ2-3; 7 bases are shared with TRBD1. From germline, CDR1 is SGHRS and CDR2 YFSETQ. The CDR3 consists of 17 residues. With V trimmed by 1 base and J by 2 bases, 10 bases remained unmatched. The DNA for the CDR3 is TGCGCCAGCAGCTTGATCCCAACAGGGGACCCCACAGATACGCAGTATTTT. Translating it yields CASSLIPTGDPTDTQYF.

This sequence joins TRBV20-1 and TRBJ1-2; 7 nucleotides align to TRBD1. The V and J ends lost 6 bases and 8 bases, in that order; junction bases with no gene match: 6. Germline CDR1 DFQATT, CDR2 SNEGSKA (reference sequence). The CDR3 extends over 11 amino acids. The CDR3 DNA follows: TGCAGTGCCGGACAGGCTTCCGGCTACACCTTC. This encodes CSAGQASGYTF.

CDR3 amino acids: CASSYRGGLTDTQYF. CDR3 DNA sequence: TGTGCCAGCAGTTACCGGGGGGGCCTCACAGATACGCAGTATTTT. The chain recombines TRBV6-2 or TRBV6-3 with TRBJ2-3; 8 nucleotides agree with TRBD2. J lost 2 bases, V lost 2 bases, and 3 bases had no gene match. There are 15 residues in the CDR3. The germline V gene encodes CDR1 MNHEY and CDR2 SVGEGT.

This chain uses TRBV2 with TRBJ2-7, with TRBD1 matching 8 bases. This CDR3 region has 15 residues. V lost 6 bases, J lost 2 bases, and 9 bases stayed unmatched. The germline V gene has CDR1 SNHLY and CDR2 FYNNEI. CDR3: CASSFDRGYTYEQYF. In DNA, the CDR3 is TGTGCCAGCAGCTTCGACAGGGGCTATACCTACGAGCAGTACTTC.

V is TRBV19 and J is TRBJ1-5; possibly TRBD1 for D (5 bases). The CDR3 is 14 amino acids. Germline loops: CDR1 LNHDA, CDR2 SQIVND (reference sequence). V was clipped by 4 bases and J by 3 bases, with 10 bases between them. The DNA for the CDR3 is TGTGCCAGTAGTAAGGGGTTTGACAATCAGCCCCAGCATTTT. This encodes CASSKGFDNQPQHF.

This sequence joins TRBV6-6 and TRBJ1-4; unclear D gene. V lost 7 bases to trimming and J lost 3 bases, with 9 bases between them. There are 13 residues in the CDR3. Germline CDR1 reads MNHNY; CDR2 reads SVGAGI (reference sequence). This CDR3 reads CASTGEANEKLFF. The CDR3 nucleotides are TGTGCCAGCACCGGGGAGGCTAATGAAAAACTGTTTTTT.

The chain is built from TRBV11-1 and TRBJ2-7, with a tentative D call TRBD1 (6 bases). V was shortened by 2 bases and J by 6 bases, with 20 bases between the two germline ends. Germline lookup yields CDR1 SGHAT and CDR2 FQDESV (reference sequence). This CDR3 region has 16 residues. CDR3 bases: TGTGCCAGCAGCTTAAATATGGGGGCCGGGCCGGGCGAGCAGTACTTC. Its translation: CASSLNMGAGPGEQYF.

V and J are TRBV5-4 and TRBJ2-1, with 11 bases matching TRBD2. Trimming took 4 bases from V and 4 from J; bases not matched to a gene: 4. Germline-derived CDR1 and CDR2 are SGHNT and YYREEE (reference sequence). This CDR3 spans 15 amino acids. The CDR3 DNA follows: TGTGCCAGCAGCATGGGACTAGCGGTATACAATGAGCAGTTCTTC. This encodes CASSMGLAVYNEQFF.

This sequence joins TRBV30 and TRBJ1-2; D uncertain. The V and J ends lost 4 bases and 5 bases respectively, with 11 bases between them. Looked up from germline, CDR1 is GTSNPN and CDR2 is SVGIG (reference sequence). CDR3 length equals 12 residues. As DNA, the CDR3 is TGTGCCTGGATCGAGGTTCCTTATGGCTACACCTTC. It encodes CAWIEVPYGYTF.

The V call is TRBV9, the J call TRBJ2-3, with TRBD2 matching over 8 bases. CDR1 and CDR2 from the germline V gene are SGDLS and YYNGEE. After removal of 6 bases from V and 2 bases from J, the junction contained 5 bases not matched to a gene. This CDR3 is 14 amino acids long. In DNA, the CDR3 is TGTGCCAGCAAGGAGCGGGGGCCCACAGATACGCAGTATTTT. The encoded protein is CASKERGPTDTQYF.

This clone was observed a few times. The gene calls are TRBV7-2 and TRBJ2-3, with a tentative D call TRBD2 (6 bases). V gave up 5 bases and J gave up 5 bases, with 17 bases separating them. The CDR3 has 15 amino acids. Germline CDR1 reads SGHTA; CDR2 reads FQGNSA. The CDR3 is CASSAESRRGDTQYF. Here the CDR3 DNA reads TGTGCCAGCAGCGCCGAGAGTAGGCGGGGAGATACGCAGTATTTT.

The rearrangement uses TRBV7-9 and TRBJ2-6; tentative D call: TRBD2 (7 bases). The germline V gene has CDR1 SEHNR and CDR2 FQNEAQ (reference sequence). V was pared by 5 bases and J by 3 bases, with 14 bases between. The CDR3 consists of 16 residues. CDR3 DNA sequence: TGTGCCAGCAGCGTTTCGGGGGGCGGTGGGGCCAACGTCCTGACTTTC. Protein product: CASSVSGGGGANVLTF.